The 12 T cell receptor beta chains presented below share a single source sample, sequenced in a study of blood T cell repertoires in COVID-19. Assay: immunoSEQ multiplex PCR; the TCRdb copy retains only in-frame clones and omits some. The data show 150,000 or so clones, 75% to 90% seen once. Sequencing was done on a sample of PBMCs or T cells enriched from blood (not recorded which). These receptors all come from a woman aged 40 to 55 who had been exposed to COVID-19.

The CDR3 DNA reads TGTGCCAGCAGCTTACGGGACAGGGCCCTCACCGGGGAGCTGTTTTTT. Its protein is CASSLRDRALTGELFF. The chain carries TRBV7-6 and TRBJ2-2; 9 bases are shared with TRBD1. Germline trimming cut 2 bases from V and 4 bases from J; bases unmatched to any gene: 5. This CDR3 has 16 amino acids. Looked up from germline, CDR1 is SGHVS and CDR2 is FNYEAQ. Together with reference TRBV7-6 and TRBJ2-2, the CDR3 gives the full variable domain: GAGVSQSPRYKVTKRGQDVALRCDPISGHVSLYWYRQALGQGPEFLTYFNYEAQQDKSGLPNDRFSAERPEGSISTLTIQRTEQRDSAMYRCASSLRDRALTGELFFGEGSRLTVL.

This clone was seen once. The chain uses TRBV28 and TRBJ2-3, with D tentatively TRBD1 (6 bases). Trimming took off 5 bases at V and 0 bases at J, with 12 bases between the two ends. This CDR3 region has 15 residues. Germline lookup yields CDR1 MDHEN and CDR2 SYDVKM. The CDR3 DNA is TGTGCCAGCAGTGACAGGAGTTCTAGCACAGATACGCAGTATTTT. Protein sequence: CASSDRSSSTDTQYF.

The CDR3 loop is CSVDMGPRTEAFF. Here the CDR3 DNA reads TGCAGCGTTGATATGGGGCCCCGGACTGAAGCTTTCTTT. The rearrangement uses TRBV29-1 and TRBJ1-1; D may be TRBD1 (5 bases). V gave up 3 bases and J gave up 5 bases, with 13 bases separating them. From germline, CDR1 is SQVTM and CDR2 ANQGSEA. The CDR3 runs 13 residues. The full variable domain, completed using reference TRBV29-1 and TRBJ1-1, is SAVISQKPSRDICQRGTSLTIQCQVDSQVTMMFWYRQQPGQSLTLIATANQGSEATYESGFVIDKFPISRPNLTFSTLTVSNMSPEDSSIYLCSVDMGPRTEAFFGQGTRLTVV.

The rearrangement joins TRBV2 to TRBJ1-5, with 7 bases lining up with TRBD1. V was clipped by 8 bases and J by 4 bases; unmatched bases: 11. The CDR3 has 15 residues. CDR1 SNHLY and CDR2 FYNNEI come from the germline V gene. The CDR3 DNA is TGTGCCAGCGGGAGACAGGGTTTGGTAAATCAGCCCCAGCATTTT. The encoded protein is CASGRQGLVNQPQHF. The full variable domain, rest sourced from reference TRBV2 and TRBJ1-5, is EPEVTQTPSHQVTQMGQEVILRCVPISNHLYFYWYRQILGQKVEFLVSFYNNEISEKSEIFDDQFSVERPDGSNFTLKIRSTKLEDSAMYFCASGRQGLVNQPQHFGDGTRLSIL.

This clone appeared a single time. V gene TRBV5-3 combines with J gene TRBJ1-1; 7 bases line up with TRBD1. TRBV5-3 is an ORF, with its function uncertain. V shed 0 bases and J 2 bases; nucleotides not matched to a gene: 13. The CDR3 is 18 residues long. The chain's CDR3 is CARSLADRENLRNTEAFF. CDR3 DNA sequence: TGTGCCAGAAGCTTGGCCGACAGGGAGAATTTACGAAACACTGAAGCTTTCTTT.

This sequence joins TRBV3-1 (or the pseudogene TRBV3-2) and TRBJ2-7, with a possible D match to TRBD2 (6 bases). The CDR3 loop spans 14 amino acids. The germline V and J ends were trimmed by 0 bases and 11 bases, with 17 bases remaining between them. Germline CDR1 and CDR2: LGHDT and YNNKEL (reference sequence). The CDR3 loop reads CASSQDRGGPGEYF. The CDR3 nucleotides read TGTGCCAGCAGCCAAGATCGGGGCGGACCGGGGGAGTACTTC.

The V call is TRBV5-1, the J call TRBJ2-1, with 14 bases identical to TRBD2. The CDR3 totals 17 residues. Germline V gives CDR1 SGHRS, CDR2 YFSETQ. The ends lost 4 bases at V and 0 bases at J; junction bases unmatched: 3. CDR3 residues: CASSDGTSGSSYNEQFF. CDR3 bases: TGCGCCAGCAGCGACGGGACTAGCGGGAGCTCCTACAATGAGCAGTTCTTC.

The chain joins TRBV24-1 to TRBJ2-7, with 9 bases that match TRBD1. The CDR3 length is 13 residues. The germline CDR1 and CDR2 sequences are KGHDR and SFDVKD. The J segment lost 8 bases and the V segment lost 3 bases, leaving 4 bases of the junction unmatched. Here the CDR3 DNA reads TGTGCCACCAGTGATATCGGGACAGGGAAGCAGTACTTC. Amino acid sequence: CATSDIGTGKQYF.

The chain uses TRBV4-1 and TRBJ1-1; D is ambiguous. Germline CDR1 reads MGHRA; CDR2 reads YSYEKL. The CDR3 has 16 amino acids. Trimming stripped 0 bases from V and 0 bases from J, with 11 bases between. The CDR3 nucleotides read TGCGCCAGCAGCCAAGATAGCCGGCGGATGAACACTGAAGCTTTCTTT. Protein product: CASSQDSRRMNTEAFF.

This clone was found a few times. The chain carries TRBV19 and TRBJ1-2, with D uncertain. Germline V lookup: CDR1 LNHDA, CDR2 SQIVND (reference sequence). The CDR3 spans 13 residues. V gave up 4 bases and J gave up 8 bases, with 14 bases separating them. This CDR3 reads CASSSDGFSGYTF. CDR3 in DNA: TGTGCCAGTAGTAGTGACGGGTTCAGCGGCTACACCTTC.

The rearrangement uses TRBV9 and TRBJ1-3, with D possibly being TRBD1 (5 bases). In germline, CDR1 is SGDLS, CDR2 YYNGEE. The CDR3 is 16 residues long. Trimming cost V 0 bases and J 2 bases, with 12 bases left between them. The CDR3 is CASSVELGVTGNTIYF. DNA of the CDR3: TGTGCCAGCAGCGTAGAGCTAGGGGTAACTGGAAACACCATATATTTT.

For the CDR3, the DNA is TGTGCCAGCAGCCTGTCTGGAAACACCATATATTTT. Translation: CASSLSGNTIYF. V and J are TRBV11-2 and TRBJ1-3; D gene unclear. Looked up from germline, CDR1 is SGHAT and CDR2 is FQNNGV. With 5 bases removed from V and 1 base from J, the gap between germline ends came to 3 bases. This CDR3 is built from 12 residues.